A single sample is the source of the 26 T cell receptor beta chains below, sequenced in a study of T cell repertoires in cytomegalovirus infection. TCRdb re-derived calls from the reads in MiXCR, one entry per CDR3 protein. The table includes some 600,000 distinct CDR3 sequences, about 24% detected once. The sample consisted of CD8+ T cells from PBMCs. Every receptor here comes from a human donor in good health (CMV status not recorded). Some clones in this sample may be carry-over from other donors' samples.

The V call is TRBV19, the J call TRBJ2-1, with D possibly being TRBD2 (6 bases). V lost 3 bases to trimming and J lost 4 bases, with 13 bases between them. Germline CDR1 and CDR2: LNHDA and SQIVND (reference sequence). The CDR3 is made up of 15 amino acids. Here the CDR3 reads CASSMEVAEYNEQFF. CDR3 nucleotides: TGTGCCAGTAGTATGGAGGTAGCGGAGTACAATGAGCAGTTCTTC.

In its sample, this clonotype was seen many times. The rearrangement links TRBV7-9 to TRBJ1-4, with 9 positions matching TRBD1. The CDR3 spans 17 residues. Germline assignment: CDR1 SEHNR and CDR2 FQNEAQ (reference sequence). V lost 5 bases to trimming and J lost 5 bases; unmatched junction nucleotides: 12. CDR3: CASSPGTGIDVNEKLFF. The DNA for the CDR3 is TGTGCCAGCAGCCCGGGGACAGGGATCGACGTAAATGAAAAACTGTTTTTT.

This chain links TRBV20-1 with TRBJ2-7; D may be TRBD2 (6 bases). Trimming pared 0 bases from V and 3 bases from J, leaving 15 bases between. CDR3 length: 15 amino acids. Germline V gene data show CDR1 as DFQATT and CDR2 as SNEGSKA (reference sequence). The CDR3 DNA is TGCAGTGCTAGAGATAACGGGACTCTTTTCTACGAGCAGTACTTC. This translates into CSARDNGTLFYEQYF.

At least ten counts were recorded for this clonotype. The chain is built from TRBV7-8 and TRBJ2-1; 12 positions agree with TRBD2. The CDR3 has 15 amino acids. V lost 2 bases to trimming and J lost 9 bases; unmatched junction nucleotides: 5. Germline CDR1 SGHVS, CDR2 FQNEAQ. CDR3 nucleotide sequence: TGTGCCAGCAGCTTACTAGCGGGGGGGCCCGGTGAGCAGTTCTTC. It codes for CASSLLAGGPGEQFF.

This clonotype was picked up one time. The V and J genes are TRBV20-1 and TRBJ1-2, with 7 bases lining up with TRBD1. The CDR3 extends over 13 amino acids. Germline CDR1 DFQATT, CDR2 SNEGSKA (reference sequence). V was clipped by 4 bases and J by 6 bases; unmatched bases: 8. The CDR3 bases are TGCAGTGCTAAACAGGGGACCCGCCATGGCTACACCTTC. Translating gives CSAKQGTRHGYTF.

This clonotype has at least ten counts. The J gene is TRBJ2-1, the V gene TRBV7-2, with TRBD2 identical over 9 bases. This CDR3 has 16 amino acids. Germline trimming cut 2 bases from V and 8 bases from J; bases unmatched to any gene: 10. The germline CDR1 and CDR2 sequences are SGHTA and FQGNSA. The CDR3 spells CASSLWSSGDLDEQFF. CDR3 bases: TGTGCCAGCAGCTTATGGTCTAGCGGGGATTTGGATGAGCAGTTCTTC.

This clonotype was detected many times. This sequence joins TRBV7-9 and TRBJ2-4; 9 bases are shared with TRBD1. This CDR3 region has 15 residues. The V gene's germline CDR1 is SEHNR and CDR2 FQNEAQ (reference sequence). V lost 2 bases and J lost 3; bases outside the gene matches: 2. CDR3 sequence: CASSLPDRGKNIQYF. In DNA form, the CDR3 reads TGTGCCAGCAGCTTACCGGACAGGGGCAAAAACATTCAGTACTTC.

This clonotype was counted many times. This sequence joins TRBV29-1 and TRBJ2-2, with a tentative D call TRBD1 (6 bases). Germline CDR1 and CDR2: SQVTM and ANQGSEA. Between the trimmed V and J ends, which lost 4 bases and 4 bases, there was a span of 7 bases. This CDR3 has 12 residues. The DNA for the CDR3 is TGCAGCGTTGTAGGGGGCACCGGGGAGCTGTTTTTT. It yields the protein CSVVGGTGELFF.

This clonotype was observed many times. J is TRBJ2-3 and V is TRBV6-5; D gene ambiguous. The CDR3 consists of 14 residues. Trimming cost V 5 bases and J 2 bases, with 11 bases left between them. Germline loops: CDR1 MNHEY, CDR2 SVGAGI. The CDR3 DNA follows: TGTGCCAGCAGTCAGACTTCTCTCACAGATACGCAGTATTTT. Translation: CASSQTSLTDTQYF.

This clonotype has ten or more counts. The chain combines TRBV7-8 with TRBJ2-3, with 10 bases aligning to TRBD2. J was trimmed by 5 bases and V by 1 base; bases with no gene match: 9. Germline V gene lookup returns CDR1 SGHVS and CDR2 FQNEAQ. The CDR3 contains 17 residues. In DNA, the CDR3 is TGTGCCAGCAGCTTAGTTCCAGCGGGGGGGCCCTTAGATACGCAGTATTTT. As protein: CASSLVPAGGPLDTQYF.

This clonotype was observed a handful of times. The chain joins TRBV7-3 to TRBJ1-2; D is perhaps TRBD1 (5 bases). The CDR3 runs to 15 residues. Trimming removed 2 bases from V and 3 bases from J, with 13 bases in between. The V gene's germline CDR1 is SGHTA and CDR2 FQGTGA. CDR3 sequence reads: CASSLGPRGDYGYTF. The CDR3 DNA is TGTGCCAGCAGCTTAGGGCCCCGGGGGGACTATGGCTACACCTTC.

There are many counts of this clonotype. The chain is built from TRBV4-1 and TRBJ2-3; a possible D gene is TRBD1 (6 bases). The V end lost 0 bases, the J end lost 4 bases, and 8 bases lay between the germline ends. The germline V gene has CDR1 MGHRA and CDR2 YSYEKL. The CDR3 covers 14 residues. CDR3 sequence: CASSQEDSPDTQYF. The CDR3 DNA reads TGCGCCAGCAGCCAAGAGGACAGCCCAGATACGCAGTATTTT.

This clonotype appeared a few times. The J gene is TRBJ2-7, the V gene TRBV12-3 or TRBV12-4; D may be TRBD2 (6 bases). The CDR3 is 14 amino acids. V was shortened by 6 bases and J by 5 bases, with 17 bases between the two germline ends. The CDR3 nucleotides read TGTGCCAGCAGATCGCTAGGGCGGGACCACGAGCAGTACTTC. This gives the protein CASRSLGRDHEQYF.

This chain uses TRBV20-1 with TRBJ2-2; tentatively, D is TRBD2 (6 bases). The CDR3 is 16 residues long. CDR1 is DFQATT, CDR2 SNEGSKA, per germline (reference sequence). V was shortened by 3 bases and J by 3 bases, with 17 bases between the two germline ends. DNA for the CDR3: TGCAGTGCTAGGGGGCTAGCGACGTCGGACACCGGGGAGCTGTTTTTT. Translated: CSARGLATSDTGELFF.

The rearrangement links TRBV4-2 to TRBJ1-2; D is perhaps TRBD1 (6 bases). Trimming shortened V by 0 bases and J by 4 bases, and 12 bases separated the two germline ends. The CDR3 has 15 residues. Germline CDR1 LGHNA, CDR2 YNFKEQ. The CDR3 DNA sequence: TGTGCCAGCAGCCAAGAATTAGGACAGTTCTATGGCTACACCTTC. This codes for CASSQELGQFYGYTF.

The chain combines TRBV7-9 with TRBJ2-1, with D unresolved. The V end lost 1 base, the J end lost 2 bases, and 12 bases lay between the germline ends. The CDR3 has 16 residues. Germline V gene sequence: CDR1 SEHNR, CDR2 FQNEAQ (reference sequence). The CDR3 bases are TGTGCCAGCAGCTTAGTGTTCAAACCGGCCTACAATGAGCAGTTCTTC. It yields the protein CASSLVFKPAYNEQFF.

This clonotype was picked up a small number of times. The J gene is TRBJ2-7, the V gene TRBV29-1, with D unclear. Germline CDR1 is SQVTM and CDR2 is ANQGSEA. The CDR3 length is 11 residues. V was trimmed by 0 bases and J by 11 bases, leaving 11 bases between them. CDR3 sequence reads: CSVEDVQVKYV. CDR3 DNA sequence: TGCAGCGTTGAAGATGTTCAGGTTAAGTACGTC.

This clonotype was recorded at least ten times. The rearrangement uses TRBV7-2 and TRBJ2-7; 9 nucleotides line up with TRBD1. The CDR3 spans 14 residues. Germline V gives CDR1 SGHTA, CDR2 FQGNSA. V trimming: 6 bases; J trimming: 5 bases; junction bases outside the gene matches: 8. The CDR3 loop is CASSSGTGYNEQYV. The DNA for the CDR3 is TGTGCCAGCAGTTCCGGGACAGGGTACAACGAGCAGTACGTC.

This clonotype was seen a few times. This chain links TRBV20-1 with TRBJ1-2; TRBD1 aligns across 9 bases. The J segment lost 6 bases and the V segment lost 4 bases, leaving 6 bases of the junction unmatched. The CDR3 runs to 13 residues. Germline CDR1 is DFQATT and CDR2 is SNEGSKA (reference sequence). The CDR3 region is CSATGQGSDGYTF. As DNA, the CDR3 is TGCAGTGCTACGGGACAGGGCTCAGATGGCTACACCTTC.

The chain recombines TRBV27 with TRBJ2-1, with 11 positions matching TRBD2. Germline CDR1 MNHEY, CDR2 SMNVEV (reference sequence). The length of the CDR3 is 18 residues. The V and J ends lost 0 bases and 0 bases, in that order; junction bases with no gene match: 4. The CDR3 here is CASSLSKLAGVSYNEQFF. In nucleotides, the CDR3 is TGTGCCAGCAGTTTATCGAAACTAGCGGGGGTCTCCTACAATGAGCAGTTCTTC.

The genes are TRBV6-6 and TRBJ1-2, with D perhaps matching TRBD1 (6 bases). Germline CDR1 and CDR2: MNHNY and SVGAGI (reference sequence). V lost 2 bases to trimming and J lost 3 bases, with 19 bases between them. This CDR3 has 17 amino acids. CDR3 coding DNA: TGTGCCAGCAGTTACGGCAGGAGGAGGGGGAGTGACTATGGCTACACCTTC. Translation gives CASSYGRRRGSDYGYTF.

The V and J genes are TRBV20-1 and TRBJ2-3, with 13 bases matching TRBD2. Germline V CDR1 and CDR2: DFQATT, SNEGSKA (reference sequence). This CDR3 is 15 amino acids long. V dropped 6 bases and J dropped 1; count of bases not matched to a gene: 4. CDR3 nucleotides: TGCAGTGCCTCCGGGACTAGCGGGGGCACAGATACGCAGTATTTT. It is translated as CSASGTSGGTDTQYF.

Comments on this clonotype: The junction departs from the called germline gene at one end, perhaps through a read error. The V and J genes are TRBV7-9 and TRBJ2-1, with 10 nucleotides matching TRBD2. Germline V gives CDR1 SEHNR, CDR2 FQNEAQ (reference sequence). The CDR3 runs 17 residues. The CDR3: CASRPPGRTGNSGGPGF. The DNA for the CDR3 is TGTGCCAGCCGACCCCCCGGACGGACGGGGAATAGCGGGGGGCCCGGCTTC.

This clonotype was seen a few times. V and J are TRBV6-8 and TRBJ2-5, with D perhaps matching TRBD1 (5 bases). Trimming took 1 base from V and 1 from J, leaving 7 bases between them. CDR1 MNHGY and CDR2 SAAAGT come from the germline V gene. CDR3 length: 14 residues. Written as DNA, the CDR3 is TGTGCCAGCAGTTACTACAGGTTCCAAGAGACCCAGTACTTC. It translates to CASSYYRFQETQYF.

The V gene is TRBV18, the J gene TRBJ2-7; perhaps TRBD1 as D (6 bases). V lost 2 bases, J lost 0 bases, and 20 bases lay in between. Germline CDR1 is KGHSH and CDR2 is LQKENI. The CDR3 runs to 18 residues. The CDR3 coding sequence is TGTGCCAGCTCACCAGTGCCCTTGCCTCGACAGGACTCCTACGAGCAGTACTTC. Amino acids: CASSPVPLPRQDSYEQYF. The complete variable domain, with remaining parts taken from reference TRBV18 and TRBJ2-7, reads NAGVMQNPRHLVRRRGQEARLRCSPMKGHSHVYWYRQLPEEGLKFMVYLQKENIIDESGMPKERFSAEFPKEGPSILRIQQVVRGDSAAYFCASSPVPLPRQDSYEQYFGPGTRLTVT.

This clonotype came up many times. J is TRBJ2-1 and V is TRBV7-9, with 9 bases lining up with TRBD1. Trimming took 4 bases from V and 14 from J; bases not matched to a gene: 3. Germline V gene sequence: CDR1 SEHNR, CDR2 FQNEAQ (reference sequence). The CDR3 is 11 amino acids. The CDR3: CASSYGDREFF. CDR3 nucleotides: TGTGCCAGCAGCTACGGGGACAGGGAGTTCTTC.